Listed below are T cell receptor beta chains from one sample, sequenced in a study of T cells in Graves' hyperthyroidism and ophthalmopathy. TCRdb passed the multiplex PCR reads through MiXCR, listing each CDR3 protein once. This table holds under 350,000 distinct CDR3 sequences, 15% to 20% found once. Sequences were obtained from blood. The receptors originated from a woman between 50 and 59 years old with Graves' hyperthyroidism. Each CDR3 is given with its conserved first and last residue.

v_gene	j_gene	CDR3aa
TRBV20-1	TRBJ2-2	CSARVSGRGTGELFF
TRBV7-9	TRBJ2-3	CASLTIPQGVGYTQYF
TRBV5-6	TRBJ2-3	CASGGKAGGVDTQYF
TRBV2	TRBJ2-7	CASSRGWALGYEQYF
TRBV6-1	TRBJ2-1	CASTLTGTGGNEQFF
TRBV11-2	TRBJ1-1	CASSLDGDAEAFF
TRBV6-1	TRBJ1-5	CASGAGTELSNQPQHF
TRBV11-3	TRBJ2-1	CASSLDGSSYNGQFF
TRBV29-1	TRBJ2-5	CSVSDRGRETQYF
TRBV18	TRBJ1-2	CASSTTPLEGYTF
TRBV20-1	TRBJ2-7	CSARGLAGGLSSYEQYF
TRBV6-5	TRBJ2-1	CASSYVRGNEQFF
TRBV18	TRBJ1-5	CASSPLNNQPQHF
TRBV6-1	TRBJ1-2	CASSKTGTENYGYTF
TRBV18	TRBJ1-1	CASSPQDWNTEAFF
TRBV5-6	TRBJ1-5	CASSLDRVQPQHF
TRBV4-1	TRBJ2-3	CASSQYAGGTDTQYF
TRBV28	TRBJ2-3	CASSPHRIGFPPDTQYF
TRBV4-2	TRBJ2-3	CASSQEGGTSTDTQYF
TRBV7-2	TRBJ1-2	CASSEMVGGHPNYGYTF
TRBV20-1	TRBJ1-1	CSASRVGQGTEAFF
TRBV5-4	TRBJ2-3	CASIATSGDTQYF
TRBV20-1	TRBJ2-3	CSARNPGWGTDTQYF
TRBV9	TRBJ1-2	CASSPWTGLDYGYTF
TRBV10-3	TRBJ2-7	CAISADSYEQYF
TRBV7-9	TRBJ2-1	CASSLGAGAGVGNGRNIHNEQFF
TRBV2	TRBJ1-5	CASSNSAYSNQPQHF
TRBV20-1	TRBJ1-2	CSASGGQNYGYTF
TRBV6-1	TRBJ1-1	CASTSGGMNTEAFF
TRBV5-6	TRBJ1-1	CASSKQGKEAEAFF
TRBV20-1	TRBJ1-4	CSASRQGREKLFF
TRBV12-3/TRBV12-4	TRBJ2-3	CASSFVNPPGTQYF
TRBV12-3/TRBV12-4	TRBJ2-1	CASSAGGRGEQFF
TRBV10-3	TRBJ2-1	CAIRYRDGNEQFF
TRBV9	TRBJ2-2	CASSFTGQNTGELFF
TRBV30	TRBJ2-5	CAWSSTGGETQYF
TRBV20-1	TRBJ2-1	CSATPGLGMTNEQFF
TRBV30	TRBJ2-3	CAWGTRPDTQYF
TRBV2	TRBJ1-4	CASRQDRDGKLFF
TRBV4-1	TRBJ1-1	CASSQDGTGGTEAFF
TRBV2	TRBJ1-3	CASSEGGTGNTIYF